Shown below are 15 T cell receptor beta chains from a single sample sequenced in a study of T cells in Graves' hyperthyroidism and ophthalmopathy. RNA transcripts provided the source from which TCR beta CDR3 regions were amplified. Carried out on the TCR CDR3, a first-round RT-PCR used the HTBI primer set. TCRdb itself ran the multiplex PCR reads through MiXCR, one entry per CDR3 protein. In the table there are under 550,000 distinct CDR3 sequences, just under 20% of which are singletons. The sequenced material came from blood. The receptor set was obtained from a man aged 40-49 years with Graves' ophthalmopathy.

The sample holds many counts of this clonotype. The chain recombines TRBV12-3 or TRBV12-4 with TRBJ2-5; 9 bases fit TRBD2. Trimming at V came to 7 bases and at J to 3 bases, leaving 3 bases not matched to a gene. CDR3 size: 13 residues. DNA of the CDR3: TGTGCCAGCAAAGTAGCGGGAGAAGAGACCCAGTACTTC. This gives the protein CASKVAGEETQYF.

This clonotype has just a few counts. Being one base from a much bigger clone, this may be a read error. The V and J genes are TRBV2 and TRBJ1-6, with D perhaps matching TRBD1 (6 bases). The V gene lost 10 bases and the J gene lost 9 bases, with 16 bases spanning the gap. The germline gives CDR1 SNHLY, CDR2 FYNNEI. The CDR3 runs to 13 residues. DNA of the CDR3: TGTGCCACGAGGGGGGATCATATTTCACCCCTCCACTTT. It codes for CATRGDHISPLHF.

This chain links TRBV10-3 with TRBJ1-1; D may be TRBD1 (6 bases). From germline, CDR1 is ENHRY and CDR2 SYGVKD. The CDR3 is 14 residues long. V lost 2 bases and J lost 8, with 15 bases in between. As DNA, the CDR3 is TGTGCCATCAGTGAGCCCCCTACAGGGATCGAAGCTTTCTTT. Translating it yields CAISEPPTGIEAFF.

This chain uses TRBV7-9 with TRBJ2-4, with a possible D match to TRBD2 (5 bases). This CDR3 region has 15 residues. Deletions cut 2 bases from V and 6 bases from J, with 14 bases between. Germline CDR1 reads SEHNR; CDR2 reads FQNEAQ (reference sequence). Here the CDR3 reads CASSLSGDRGNIQYF. The CDR3 nucleotides are TGTGCCAGCAGCTTATCCGGGGATCGTGGAAACATTCAGTACTTC.

This clonotype was detected many times. The V call is TRBV20-1, the J call TRBJ1-1; D is uncertain. CDR1 DFQATT and CDR2 SNEGSKA come from the germline V gene (reference sequence). This CDR3 contains 12 residues. The V end lost 3 bases, the J end lost 7 bases, and 12 bases lay between the germline ends. In DNA, the CDR3 is TGCAGTGCTAGTAGTCAGATATATGAAGCTTTCTTT. It codes for CSASSQIYEAFF.

A word on this clonotype: An end of the junction differs from the germline gene, which may be a read error. The chain carries TRBV6-2 or TRBV6-3 and TRBJ2-1, with TRBD2 as a possible D gene (6 bases). This CDR3 is 11 amino acids long. Germline V lookup: CDR1 MNHEY, CDR2 SVGEGT. The CDR3 sequence is CASSRDSERFF. The CDR3 DNA is TGTGCCAGCAGTCGGGACTCTGAGCGGTTCTTC.

V gene TRBV24-1 combines with J gene TRBJ1-2; D may be TRBD1 (5 bases). The CDR3 is 13 residues long. V lost 1 base and J lost 6, with 8 bases in between. Germline CDR1 and CDR2: KGHDR and SFDVKD. In DNA form, the CDR3 reads TGTGCCACCAGTGATTTTGTGGGGGATGGCTACACCTTC. This translates into CATSDFVGDGYTF.

This clonotype was counted only a few times. This sequence joins TRBV5-1 and TRBJ1-3; a weak D match, TRBD1 (5 bases). The V and J ends lost 4 bases and 5 bases respectively, with 13 bases between them. This CDR3 comprises 14 residues. Germline V gene lookup returns CDR1 SGHRS and CDR2 YFSETQ. CDR3 bases: TGCGCCAGCAGCCGGGAGGGGAGTAGAAACACCATATATTTT. Amino acid sequence: CASSREGSRNTIYF.

This clonotype was counted ten times or more. The chain employs TRBV18 and TRBJ2-3, with D maybe TRBD1 (5 bases). The CDR3 length is 16 residues. Germline-derived CDR1 and CDR2 are KGHSH and LQKENI. Trimming removed 2 bases from V and 2 bases from J, with 14 bases in between. The DNA of the CDR3 is TGTGCCAGCTCACCAGTTTTTGACAGTTACACAGATACGCAGTATTTT. This gives the protein CASSPVFDSYTDTQYF.

A note on this clonotype: A much larger clone lies one base from this, so it may be a read error. The CDR3 bases are TGTGCCAGCACCGAGGCATTCACTGAAGCTTTCTTT. The encoded protein is CASTEAFTEAFF. This chain connects TRBV2 to TRBJ1-1; D gene ambiguous. V shed 7 bases and J shed 4 bases, with 10 bases lying between them. This CDR3 contains 12 residues. In germline, CDR1 is SNHLY, CDR2 FYNNEI.

The chain couples TRBV9 to TRBJ2-7; 9 bases align to TRBD2. This CDR3 comprises 14 residues. V was clipped by 0 bases and J by 5 bases; unmatched bases: 3. In germline, CDR1 is SGDLS, CDR2 YYNGEE. The CDR3 DNA sequence: TGTGCCAGCAGCGTAGTCGCTAGCGGGGACGAGCAGTACTTC. Translating it yields CASSVVASGDEQYF.

Only a few counts were recorded for this clonotype. The chain combines TRBV6-6 with TRBJ2-7; D assignment may be TRBD1 or TRBD2 (5 bases each). In germline, CDR1 is MNHNY, CDR2 SVGAGI (reference sequence). This CDR3 is built from 13 residues. V gave up 2 bases and J gave up 5 bases, with 10 bases separating them. CDR3 sequence reads: CASSYNVGDEQYF. The CDR3 DNA reads TGTGCCAGCAGTTACAACGTGGGGGACGAGCAGTACTTC.

The chain carries TRBV19 and TRBJ2-1; D remains ambiguous. V was pared by 3 bases and J by 3 bases, with 6 bases between. Germline-derived CDR1 and CDR2 are LNHDA and SQIVND (reference sequence). The CDR3 extends over 13 amino acids. The CDR3 DNA follows: TGTGCCAGTAGTATTGACCTCTACAATGAGCAGTTCTTC. It is translated as CASSIDLYNEQFF.

Regarding this clonotype: A much larger clone is a single base away; this may be a read error. The chain joins TRBV6-4 to TRBJ2-5; D perhaps matches TRBD2 (7 bases). This CDR3 region has 18 residues. The germline CDR1 and CDR2 sequences are MRHNA and SNTAGT. This CDR3 reads CASSYSMEGGGSQETQYF. The CDR3 DNA reads as TGTGCCAGCAGTTACTCGATGGAGGGGGGGGGCTCCCAAGAGACCCAGTACTTC.

This chain links TRBV9 with TRBJ2-2; 11 nucleotides match TRBD1. The V gene end was trimmed by 3 bases and the J gene end by 5 bases; junction bases not matched to a gene: 6. Looked up from germline, CDR1 is SGDLS and CDR2 is YYNGEE. The CDR3 runs 16 residues. In nucleotides, the CDR3 is TGTGCCAGCAGCGAACCGGGACAGGGGGGGACCGGGGAGCTGTTTTTT. It translates to CASSEPGQGGTGELFF.